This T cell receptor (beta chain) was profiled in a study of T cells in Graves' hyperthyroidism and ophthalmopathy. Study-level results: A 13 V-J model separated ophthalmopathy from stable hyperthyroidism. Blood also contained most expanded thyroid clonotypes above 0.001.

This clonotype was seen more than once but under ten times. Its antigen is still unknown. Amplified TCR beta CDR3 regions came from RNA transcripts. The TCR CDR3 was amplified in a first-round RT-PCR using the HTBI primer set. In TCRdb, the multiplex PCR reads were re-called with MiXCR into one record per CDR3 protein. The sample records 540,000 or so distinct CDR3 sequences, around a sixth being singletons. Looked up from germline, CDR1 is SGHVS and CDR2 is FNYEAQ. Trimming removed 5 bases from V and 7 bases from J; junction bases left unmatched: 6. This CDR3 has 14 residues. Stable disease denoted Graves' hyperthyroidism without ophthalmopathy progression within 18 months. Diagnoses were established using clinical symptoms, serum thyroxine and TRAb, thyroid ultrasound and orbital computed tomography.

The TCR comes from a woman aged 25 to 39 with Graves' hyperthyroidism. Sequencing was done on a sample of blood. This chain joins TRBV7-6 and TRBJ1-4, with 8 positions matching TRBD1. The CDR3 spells CASSKDRVFEKLFF. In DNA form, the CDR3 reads TGTGCCAGCAGCAAGGACAGGGTTTTTGAAAAACTGTTTTTT.